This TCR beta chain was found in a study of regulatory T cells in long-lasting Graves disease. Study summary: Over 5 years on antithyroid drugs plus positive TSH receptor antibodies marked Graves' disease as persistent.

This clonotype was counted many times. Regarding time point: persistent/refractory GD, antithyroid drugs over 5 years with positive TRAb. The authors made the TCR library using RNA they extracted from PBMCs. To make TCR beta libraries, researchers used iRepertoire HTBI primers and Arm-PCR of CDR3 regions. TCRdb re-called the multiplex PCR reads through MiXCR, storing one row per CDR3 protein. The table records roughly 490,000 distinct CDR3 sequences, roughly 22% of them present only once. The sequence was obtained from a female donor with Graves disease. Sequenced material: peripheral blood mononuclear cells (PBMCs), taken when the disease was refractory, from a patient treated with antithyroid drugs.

The CDR3 DNA sequence: TGTGCCAGCAGTGAAGCGGGGGCCCGAAGAGGGGAGCTGTTTTTT. The encoded protein is CASSEAGARRGELFF. The chain combines TRBV2 with TRBJ2-2, with D possibly TRBD1 on 6 matching bases. This CDR3 is 15 amino acids long. The germline gives CDR1 SNHLY, CDR2 FYNNEI. V was trimmed by 0 bases and J by 8 bases, leaving 13 bases between them.